This TCR beta chain comes out of a study of vaccination effects on CD4 cells after COVID-19. Study overall: Following the second dose by a median of 72 days, the post-vaccine samples were obtained.

Viral peptide pool expansion of antigen-specific CD4+ T cells preceded sequencing in the ViraFEST assay. Having been cultured for 10 days, the cells underwent CD4+ T cell isolation. Either the BNT162b2 or mRNA-1273 vaccine was given to participants in two doses. Repertoires were generated with immunoSEQ multiplex PCR, while TCRdb's copy carries only in-frame clones and drops some. The table includes about 30,000 clones, almost 75% detected once. General observations from the study: Marked clonal contraction of infection- and vaccine-induced clones was seen late after vaccination.

The CDR3 loop spans 16 amino acids. V lost 6 bases, J lost 0 bases, and 7 bases stayed unmatched. In germline, CDR1 is SNHLY, CDR2 FYNNEI. The table lists this clone with a count of one. Its specificity is not known. Sample: CD4+ T cells from PBMCs cultured with HCoV-229E spike peptides, taken after COVID-19 vaccination. The TCR comes from a human donor who received a COVID-19 vaccine. The genes are TRBV2 and TRBJ1-5; 8 bases agree with TRBD1. In DNA form, the CDR3 reads TGTGCCAGCAGGAGGGACAGGAGATATAGCAATCAGCCCCAGCATTTT. Its protein is CASRRDRRYSNQPQHF.